This T cell receptor beta chain comes out of a study of blood T cell repertoires in COVID-19 (TCRdb year 2020). About the full investigation: The collaborator samples originated in the United States, Italy and Spain and spanned the acute and convalescent phases of COVID-19. The prospective study material was composed of cDNA or gDNA derived from T cells, B-cell-depleted T cells, or PBMCs. Deeply sampled blood TCRbeta repertoires from subjects exposed to, actively infected with, or recovered from COVID-19 were included in the dataset. The repertoires were made available in a free public database intended to serve as a resource for research on the immune response to SARS-CoV-2. Samples came from the ongoing ImmuneRACE study (first 160 participants) plus 1,254 subjects from 6 global collaborators. A de-identified subject ID, COVID-19 status, age in years and sex were almost always included in the sample metadata. Where HLA class I and class II types were available, the types were taken from metadata supplied by the sample provider, not from assay-based typing.

Samples from volunteer blood donors who had recovered from COVID-19 were contributed by a second Seattle source. The collaborating institutions used their own protocols to collect whole blood in K2EDTA tubes. Collaborator samples were shipped for TCRbeta analysis as frozen whole blood, isolated PBMCs, or DNA extracted from either sample type. This clone was seen a single time. It has no known antigen specificity. Base qualities are not provided; no much larger clone lies one nucleotide away. The immunoSEQ Assay, a bias-controlled multiplex PCR, was used to amplify TCRbeta CDR3 regions from genomic DNA. The authors' pipeline ran thus. Within the assay, amplification of reference gene primers was used to estimate how many nucleated cells each sample contained. To quantify the absolute abundance of each unique TCRbeta CDR3 rearrangement, sequence reads were collapsed and filtered. For each sample, productive Simpson clonality was calculated as the square root of Simpson's diversity index across productive rearrangements. The table comes from immuneACCESS by way of TCRdb, which keeps in-frame sequences with V and J called. Part of the clones is missing from these tables; in studies checked, under half for an unresolved V gene and the rest for unknown reasons. D and trimming were read from the DNA, whereas the V and J calls and clone size are those reported in that table. Counted in this sample were roughly 290,000 clones; more than 75% of them appeared once. The ten top clones hold approximately 7.8% of the sample.

The paper's findings and limits, for the study overall: Clinical and demographic metadata were provided uncurated, with the amount varying by source and participant.

The specimen was peripheral blood. The TCR was taken from a woman in her forties or fifties who had recovered from COVID-19.

This receptor has the CDR3 CASSGGTGNTIYF. The sequenced DNA: TGCGCCAGCAGTGGCGGGACTGGAAACACCATATATTTT. The chain is encoded by TRBV10-2 joined to TRBJ1-3; a confident D gene designation cannot be given. CDR1 and CDR2 (WSHSY, SAAADI) derive from the germline V gene. V gives up 4 bases and J gives up 2 bases, and the segment between their germline ends measures 6 bases. Inclusive of the bounding cysteine and phenylalanine, the CDR3 is 13 residues long. The sequence is cut down to CDR3 DNA, 39 bases in frame from base 1.